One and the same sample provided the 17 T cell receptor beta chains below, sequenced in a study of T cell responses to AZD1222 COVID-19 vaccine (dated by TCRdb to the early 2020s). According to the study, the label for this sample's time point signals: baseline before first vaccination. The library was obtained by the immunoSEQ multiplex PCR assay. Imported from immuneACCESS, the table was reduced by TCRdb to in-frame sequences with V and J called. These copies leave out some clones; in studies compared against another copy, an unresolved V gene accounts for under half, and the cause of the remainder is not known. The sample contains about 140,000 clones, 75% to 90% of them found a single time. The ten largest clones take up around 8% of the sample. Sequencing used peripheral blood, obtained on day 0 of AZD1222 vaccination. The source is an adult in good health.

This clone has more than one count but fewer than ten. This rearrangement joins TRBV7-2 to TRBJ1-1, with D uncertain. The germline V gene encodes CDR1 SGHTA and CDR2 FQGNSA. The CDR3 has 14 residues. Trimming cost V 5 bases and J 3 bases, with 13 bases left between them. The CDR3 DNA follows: TGTGCCAGCAGCCCAGGCGGGAGGTACACTGAAGCTTTCTTT. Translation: CASSPGGRYTEAFF.

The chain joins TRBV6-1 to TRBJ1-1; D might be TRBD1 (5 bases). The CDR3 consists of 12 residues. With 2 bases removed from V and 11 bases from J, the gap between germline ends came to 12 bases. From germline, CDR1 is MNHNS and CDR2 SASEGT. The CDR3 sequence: CASSEMEGTAFF. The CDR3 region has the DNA TGTGCCAGCAGTGAAATGGAGGGGACGGCTTTCTTT.

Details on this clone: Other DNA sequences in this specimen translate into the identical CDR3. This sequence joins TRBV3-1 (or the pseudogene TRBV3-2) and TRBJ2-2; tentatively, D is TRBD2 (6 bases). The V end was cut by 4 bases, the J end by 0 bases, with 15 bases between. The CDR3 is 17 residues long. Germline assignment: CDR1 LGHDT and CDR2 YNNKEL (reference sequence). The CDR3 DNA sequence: TGTGCCAGCAGCCCGGAACGGGGGACGGCGAACACCGGGGAGCTGTTTTTT. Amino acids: CASSPERGTANTGELFF.

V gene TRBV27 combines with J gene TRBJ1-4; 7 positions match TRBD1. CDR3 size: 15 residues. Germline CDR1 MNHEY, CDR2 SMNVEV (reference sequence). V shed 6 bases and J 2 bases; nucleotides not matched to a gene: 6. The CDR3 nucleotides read TGTGCCAGCAGGAAGCGACAGGGTACTAATGAAAAACTGTTTTTT. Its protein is CASRKRQGTNEKLFF.

The CDR3 loop reads CASSPVGFSEETQYF. The CDR3 DNA is TGTGCCAGCAGCCCAGTGGGGTTCAGCGAGGAGACCCAGTACTTC. The chain is built from TRBV7-2 and TRBJ2-5; D not certain. The length of the CDR3 is 15 residues. Germline values: CDR1 SGHTA, CDR2 FQGNSA. The V end was cut by 5 bases, the J end by 5 bases, with 18 bases between. Drawing the rest from reference TRBV7-2 and TRBJ2-5, the complete variable domain is GAGVSQSPSNKVTEKGKDVELRCDPISGHTALYWYRQSLGQGLEFLIYFQGNSAPDKSGLPSDRFSAERTGGSVSTLTIQRTQQEDSAVYLCASSPVGFSEETQYFGPGTRLLVL.

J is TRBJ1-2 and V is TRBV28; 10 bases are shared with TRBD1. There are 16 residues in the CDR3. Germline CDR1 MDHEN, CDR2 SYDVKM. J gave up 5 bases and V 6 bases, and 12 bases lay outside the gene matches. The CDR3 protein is CASRRVGGQGEYGYTF. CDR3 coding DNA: TGTGCCAGCAGACGGGTGGGCGGACAGGGGGAATATGGCTACACCTTC.

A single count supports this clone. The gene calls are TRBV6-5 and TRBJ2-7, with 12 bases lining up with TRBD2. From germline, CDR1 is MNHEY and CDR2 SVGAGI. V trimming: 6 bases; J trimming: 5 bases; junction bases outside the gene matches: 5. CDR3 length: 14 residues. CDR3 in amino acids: CASRRTSGTNEQYF. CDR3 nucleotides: TGTGCCAGCAGAAGGACTAGCGGGACGAACGAGCAGTACTTC.

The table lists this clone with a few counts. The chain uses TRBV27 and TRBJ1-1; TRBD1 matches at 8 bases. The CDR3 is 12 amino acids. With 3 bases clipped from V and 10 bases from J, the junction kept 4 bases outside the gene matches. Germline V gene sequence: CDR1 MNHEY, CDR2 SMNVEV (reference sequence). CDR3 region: CASSFTGGRAFF. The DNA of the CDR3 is TGTGCCAGCAGTTTCACAGGGGGTAGAGCTTTCTTT.

CDR3 in amino acids: CASSLIGSTDTQYF. The CDR3 DNA reads TGTGCCAGCAGCTTGATTGGTAGCACAGATACGCAGTATTTT. The chain joins TRBV5-4 to TRBJ2-3; D gene unclear. Germline CDR1 and CDR2: SGHNT and YYREEE (reference sequence). The CDR3 sequence is 14 residues long. V was clipped by 1 base and J by 0 bases, with 6 bases between them.

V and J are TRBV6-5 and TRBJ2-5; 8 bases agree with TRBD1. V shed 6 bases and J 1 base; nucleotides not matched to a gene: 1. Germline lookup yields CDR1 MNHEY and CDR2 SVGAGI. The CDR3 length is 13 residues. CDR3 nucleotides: TGTGCCAGCAGAACAGGGGGCCAAGAGACCCAGTACTTC. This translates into CASRTGGQETQYF.

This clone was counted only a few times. The CDR3 bases are TGTGCCAGCAGCCAAGGTCCGTGGCTAGCGGGAGGGGAGCCGGAGACCCAGTACTTC. It yields the protein CASSQGPWLAGGEPETQYF. This chain links TRBV3-1 (or the pseudogene TRBV3-2) with TRBJ2-5; 12 nucleotides line up with TRBD2. V shed 1 base, J shed 5 bases, and the junction held 14 bases outside the gene matches. This CDR3 comprises 19 residues. Germline V gene data show CDR1 as LGHDT and CDR2 as YNNKEL (reference sequence).

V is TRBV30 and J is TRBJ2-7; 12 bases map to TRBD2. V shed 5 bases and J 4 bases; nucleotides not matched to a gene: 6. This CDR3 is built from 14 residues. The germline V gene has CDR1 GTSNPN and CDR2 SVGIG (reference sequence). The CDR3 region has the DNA TGTGCCTGGGTGACTAGCGGGGGTGGTTACGAGCAGTACTTC. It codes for CAWVTSGGGYEQYF.

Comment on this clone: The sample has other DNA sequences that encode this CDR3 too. The DNA for the CDR3 is TGTGCCAGCAGCCTACAGGGGGCCAACACTGAAGCTTTCTTT. Protein sequence: CASSLQGANTEAFF. J is TRBJ1-1 and V is TRBV5-4; 9 nucleotides match TRBD1. J gave up 2 bases and V 4 bases, and 3 bases lay outside the gene matches. The CDR3 has 14 residues. Germline-derived CDR1 and CDR2 are SGHNT and YYREEE (reference sequence).

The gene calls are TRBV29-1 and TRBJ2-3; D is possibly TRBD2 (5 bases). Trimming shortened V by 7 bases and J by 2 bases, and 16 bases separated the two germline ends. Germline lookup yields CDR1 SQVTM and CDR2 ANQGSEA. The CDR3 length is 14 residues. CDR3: CSAPWAGLTDTQYF. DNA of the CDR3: TGCAGCGCCCCTTGGGCGGGCCTCACAGATACGCAGTATTTT.

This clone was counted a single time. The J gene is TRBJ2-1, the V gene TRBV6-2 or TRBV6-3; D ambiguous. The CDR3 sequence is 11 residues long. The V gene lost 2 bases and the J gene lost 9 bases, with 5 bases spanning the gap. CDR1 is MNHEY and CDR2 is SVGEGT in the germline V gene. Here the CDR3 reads CASSYVGEQFF. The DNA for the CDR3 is TGTGCCAGCAGTTACGTGGGTGAGCAGTTCTTC.

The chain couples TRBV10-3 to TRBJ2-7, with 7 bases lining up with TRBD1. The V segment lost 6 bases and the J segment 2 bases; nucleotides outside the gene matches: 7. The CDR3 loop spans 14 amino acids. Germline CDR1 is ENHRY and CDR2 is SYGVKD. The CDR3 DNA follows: TGTGCCATCAGCGCGACAGGGTTGGCCTACGAGCAGTACTTC. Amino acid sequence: CAISATGLAYEQYF.

The CDR3, as DNA: TGTGCCAGCAGTGAGAGGCCCCCGGGCCTGATGCTCACAGATACGCAGTATTTT. Residues: CASSERPPGLMLTDTQYF. The genes are TRBV2 and TRBJ2-3; D is undetermined. Germline V gene sequence: CDR1 SNHLY, CDR2 FYNNEI. Trimming stripped 3 bases from V and 2 bases from J, with 21 bases between. This CDR3 is 18 amino acids long.